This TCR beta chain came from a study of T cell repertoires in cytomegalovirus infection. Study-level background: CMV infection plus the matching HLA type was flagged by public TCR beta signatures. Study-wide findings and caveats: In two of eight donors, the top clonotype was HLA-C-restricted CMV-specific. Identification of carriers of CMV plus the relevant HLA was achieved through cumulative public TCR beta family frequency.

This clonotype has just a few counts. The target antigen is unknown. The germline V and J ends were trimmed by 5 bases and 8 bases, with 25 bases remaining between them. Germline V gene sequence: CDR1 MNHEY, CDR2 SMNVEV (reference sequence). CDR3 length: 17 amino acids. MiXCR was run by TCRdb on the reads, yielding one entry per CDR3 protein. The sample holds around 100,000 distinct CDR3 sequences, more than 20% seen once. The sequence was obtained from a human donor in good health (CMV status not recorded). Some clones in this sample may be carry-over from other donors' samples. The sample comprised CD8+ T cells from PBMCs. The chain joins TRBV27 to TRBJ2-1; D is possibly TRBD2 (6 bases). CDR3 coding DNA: TGTGCCAGCAGTCTATTCGCCACGCGGGACTTGTTGGATGAGCAGTTCTTC. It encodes CASSLFATRDLLDEQFF.